A single sample is the source of the 4 T cell receptor beta chains below, sequenced in a study of CD8 T cells in ankylosing spondylitis. Study observations and caveats: Apparently characteristic of ankylosing spondylitis blood was a TCR beta motif (roughly eight highly homologous variants).

MiXCR, run by TCRdb on the 5' RACE reads, gives a single entry per CDR3 protein. The sample includes under 550,000 distinct CDR3 sequences, roughly 25% of them seen just once. For these TCRs, the target antigens are not known. Sequencing input: blood, either unsorted or a sorted T cell fraction (not recorded which). All receptors come from a male donor with ankylosing spondylitis.

The V call is TRBV12-5, the J call TRBJ1-1; perhaps TRBD1 as D (5 bases). This CDR3 has 14 amino acids. The germline V gene has CDR1 LGHNT and CDR2 FRNRAP. V was pared by 6 bases and J by 7 bases, with 18 bases between. CDR3 nucleotide sequence: TGTGCTAGTGGGCCTACCGGGGGGTATGGTGAAGCTTTCTTT. Encoded protein: CASGPTGGYGEAFF.

This clonotype came up a few times. The V and J genes are TRBV3-1 and TRBJ2-1; TRBD1 might be the D (6 bases). The CDR3 sequence is 13 residues long. Per germline, CDR1 LGHDT and CDR2 YNNKEL (reference sequence). Trimming cost V 3 bases and J 4 bases, with 7 bases left between them. The CDR3 DNA reads TGTGCCAGCAGCCACCAGGGGTACAATGAGCAGTTCTTC. Translated: CASSHQGYNEQFF.

This clonotype has more than one count but fewer than ten. This chain links TRBV24-1 with TRBJ2-5; 10 bases map to TRBD2. The CDR3 has 16 residues. J lost 7 bases, V lost 2 bases, and 9 bases had no gene match. Germline assignment: CDR1 KGHDR and CDR2 SFDVKD. This chain's CDR3 is CATSDSAGGPPRTQYF. The CDR3 nucleotides read TGTGCCACCAGTGATTCAGCGGGAGGGCCCCCAAGGACCCAGTACTTC.

The chain couples TRBV25-1 to TRBJ2-5, with D possibly TRBD1 on 5 matching bases. There are 13 residues in the CDR3. The germline V and J ends were trimmed by 5 bases and 5 bases, with 12 bases remaining between them. Germline V CDR1 and CDR2: MGHDK, SYGVNS. The CDR3 nucleotides are TGTGCCAGCAGTCCCTCAGGGATTGAGACCCAGTACTTC. This codes for CASSPSGIETQYF. The whole variable domain, filled in from reference TRBV25-1 and TRBJ2-5, reads EADIYQTPRYLVIGTGKKITLECSQTMGHDKMYWYQQDPGMELHLIHYSYGVNSTEKGDLSSESTVSRIRTEHFPLTLESARPSHTSQYLCASSPSGIETQYFGPGTRLLVL.